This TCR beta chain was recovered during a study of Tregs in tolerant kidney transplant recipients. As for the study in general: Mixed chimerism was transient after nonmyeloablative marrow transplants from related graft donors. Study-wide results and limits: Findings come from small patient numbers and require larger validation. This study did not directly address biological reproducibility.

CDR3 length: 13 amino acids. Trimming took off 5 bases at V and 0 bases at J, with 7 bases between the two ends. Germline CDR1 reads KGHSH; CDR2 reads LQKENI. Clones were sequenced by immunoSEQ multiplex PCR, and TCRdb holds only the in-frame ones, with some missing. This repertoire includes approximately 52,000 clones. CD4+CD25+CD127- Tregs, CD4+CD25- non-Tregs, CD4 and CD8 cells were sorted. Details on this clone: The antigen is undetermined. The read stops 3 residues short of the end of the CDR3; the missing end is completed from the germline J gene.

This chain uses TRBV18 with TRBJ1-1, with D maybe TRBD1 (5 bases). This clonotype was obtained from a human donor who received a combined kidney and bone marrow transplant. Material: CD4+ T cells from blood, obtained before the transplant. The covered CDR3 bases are TGTGCCAGCTCATCGGACATGAACACTGAA. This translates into CASSSDMNTE. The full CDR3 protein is CASSSDMNTEAFF.